A selection of T cell receptor beta chains follows, all from one sample in a study of T cell responses to AZD1222 COVID-19 vaccine. This table comes from immunoSEQ multiplex PCR, and its TCRdb copy is limited to in-frame clones, with some not included. This sample has about 180,000 clones, with almost 90% found just once. The input for sequencing was peripheral blood, taken 28 days after the second AZD1222 dose. The source of these receptors is an adult who received the AZD1222 COVID-19 vaccine. Both conserved end residues are part of each CDR3. Clone size is not always given. Where it is, it says once, few, many or a class for expanded clones.

TRBV7-9,NA,TRBJ1-4,CASSFGEATNEKLFF
TRBV7-2,NA,TRBJ2-7,CASSQAGVNYEQYF
TRBV2,NA,TRBJ2-7,CASRLYGQGASEQYF
TRBV5-4,once,TRBJ2-5,CASSLQTGPQETQYF
TRBV9,NA,TRBJ1-2,CASSVRDANYGYTF
TRBV5-4,few,TRBJ2-1,CASSPGGGRGNNEQFF
TRBV7-2,NA,TRBJ2-3,CASSSQGGGAADTQYF
TRBV6-5,once,TRBJ1-3,CASISEYSGNTIYF
TRBV19,NA,TRBJ2-5,CASSKTGGVKETQYF
TRBV11-2,NA,TRBJ1-5,CASSVGGTRNQPQHF
TRBV2,NA,TRBJ1-5,CASREQGRQPQHF
TRBV24-1,NA,TRBJ2-5,CATSDRPTGETQYF
TRBV14,NA,TRBJ1-5,CASSPSHWGPQHF
TRBV5-1,NA,TRBJ1-2,CASSLVGENYGYTF
TRBV3-1/TRBV3-2,NA,TRBJ2-2,CASSERREILNTGELFF
TRBV7-8,NA,TRBJ2-2,CASSLAFQRVNTGELFF
TRBV29-1,once,TRBJ1-2,CSVEVPGRDGYTF
TRBV5-1,NA,TRBJ2-1,CASSPGTGRVNEQFF
TRBV2,once,TRBJ1-4,CASSDGGALDEKLFF
TRBV15,many,TRBJ2-7,CATSSGDRGGEYEQYF
TRBV6-1,NA,TRBJ2-7,CASSEYSADEQYF
TRBV27,NA,TRBJ2-7,CASPPGHWRGLSYEQYF
TRBV19,NA,TRBJ2-3,CASRPQGAGTDTQYF
TRBV4-1,few,TRBJ2-4,CASSPGGPQNIQYF
TRBV3-1/TRBV3-2,NA,TRBJ1-2,CASSLGQGRLNYGYTF
TRBV19,NA,TRBJ1-4,CASRITLAEKLFF
TRBV18,NA,TRBJ2-2,CASSPAASGGSSGELFF
TRBV5-4,NA,TRBJ2-1,CASSLGQPSYNEQFF
TRBV7-2,NA,TRBJ1-2,CASSLAAGVRGGYTF
TRBV14,NA,TRBJ2-7,CASRGSQSYEQYF
TRBV5-1,NA,TRBJ1-5,CASSLGQNNQPQHF
TRBV18,NA,TRBJ2-5,CASSPNPQRGKETQYF
TRBV28,NA,TRBJ1-2,CASSSPGQGATNYGYTF
TRBV3-1/TRBV3-2,NA,TRBJ2-5,CASSQSRLAGGETQYF
TRBV15,NA,TRBJ2-3,CATSGRGSSTDTQYF
TRBV10-3,NA,TRBJ2-2,CAIGWDRGSGELFF
TRBV5-1,NA,TRBJ2-3,CASSSYLAGESDTQYF
TRBV5-5,NA,TRBJ1-6,CASSPGTWNSPLHF
TRBV5-6,NA,TRBJ2-5,CASSLEGAGPEKETQYF
TRBV3-1/TRBV3-2,once,TRBJ1-2,CASSQDLVPNYGYTF
TRBV4-2,NA,TRBJ2-6,CASSPGTGTAGANVLTF
TRBV4-3,few,TRBJ2-7,CASSQEEGRAEQYF
TRBV15,NA,TRBJ1-1,CATSLTGYTEAFF
TRBV7-3,once,TRBJ2-3,CASSFGGGGTDTQYF
TRBV5-1,NA,TRBJ1-6,CASSPEGGLLYSPLHF
TRBV6-2/TRBV6-3,NA,TRBJ1-2,CASSTGQPYGYTF
TRBV5-4,NA,TRBJ1-1,CASSQARNTEAFF
TRBV18,NA,TRBJ1-4,CASSPRRGIDRPSIEKLFF
TRBV7-2,NA,TRBJ1-1,CASRWFDSGEAFF
TRBV19,NA,TRBJ1-5,CASTKNMLNQPQHF
TRBV7-9,once,TRBJ1-5,CASSLVQGPDANQPQHF
TRBV18,NA,TRBJ2-7,CASSPLPGLSSYEQYF
TRBV18,NA,TRBJ2-2,CASSPPASGGPGELFF
TRBV19,few,TRBJ1-4,CASSPSSRQGNEKLFF
TRBV28,few,TRBJ2-3,CASSYPSTRTDTQYF